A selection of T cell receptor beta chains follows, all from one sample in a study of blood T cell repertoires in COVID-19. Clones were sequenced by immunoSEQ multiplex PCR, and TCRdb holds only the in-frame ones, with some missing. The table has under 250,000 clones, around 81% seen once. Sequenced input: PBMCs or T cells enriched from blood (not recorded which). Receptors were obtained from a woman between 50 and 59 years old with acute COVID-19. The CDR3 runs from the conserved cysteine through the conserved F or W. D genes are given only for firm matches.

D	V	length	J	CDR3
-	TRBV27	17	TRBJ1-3	CASRNPWDTRSGNTIYF
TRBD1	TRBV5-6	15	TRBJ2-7	CASSLDGTGYGEQYF
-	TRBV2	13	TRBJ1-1	CASSAGKGTEAFF
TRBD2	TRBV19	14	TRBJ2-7	CASTMSGSVGEQYF
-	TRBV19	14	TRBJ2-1	CASKETSSYNEQFF
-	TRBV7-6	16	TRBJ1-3	CASSPSGAFSGNTIYF
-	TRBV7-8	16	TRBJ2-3	CASSLALGQLTDTQYF
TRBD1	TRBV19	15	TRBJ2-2	CASSIQGARTGELFF
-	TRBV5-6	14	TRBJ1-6	CASSLSGRDSPLHF
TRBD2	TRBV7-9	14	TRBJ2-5	CASSLGGQEETQYF
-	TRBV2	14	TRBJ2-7	CASSGSFTAYEQYF
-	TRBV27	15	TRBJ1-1	CASIVLGGPATEAFF
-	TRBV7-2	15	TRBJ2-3	CASSLAFGGTDTQYF
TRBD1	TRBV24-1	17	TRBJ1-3	CATSDPGTGGSGNTIYF
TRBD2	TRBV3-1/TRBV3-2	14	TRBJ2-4	CASSQAPGGNIQYF
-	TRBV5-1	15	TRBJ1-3	CASSQDKYSGNTIYF
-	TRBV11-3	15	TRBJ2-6	CASSLQESGANVLTF
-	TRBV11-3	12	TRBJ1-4	CASSYANEKLFF
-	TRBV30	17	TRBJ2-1	CAWSEGLGAGVRNEQFF
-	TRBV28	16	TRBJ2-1	CASSLGPGESYNEQFF
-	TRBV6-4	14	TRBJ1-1	CASSDSGGGTEAFF
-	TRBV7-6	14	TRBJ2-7	CASSLGSPTYEQYF
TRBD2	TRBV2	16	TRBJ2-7	CASSEVRTRGGYEQYF
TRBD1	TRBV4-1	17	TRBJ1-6	CASSQGQGPEWNSPLHF
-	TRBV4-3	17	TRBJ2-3	CASSLGWAGATTDTQYF
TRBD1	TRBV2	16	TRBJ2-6	CASMGQGVYGANVLTF
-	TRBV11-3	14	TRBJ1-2	CASSFDSWLGGYTF
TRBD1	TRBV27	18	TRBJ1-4	CASSFKWWPDRVSEKLFF
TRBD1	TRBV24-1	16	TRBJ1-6	CATPIVRGKDNSPLHF
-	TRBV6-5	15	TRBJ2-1	CASSYSWASPNEQFF
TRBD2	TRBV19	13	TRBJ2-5	CASSWTSGETQYF
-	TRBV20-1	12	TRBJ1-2	CSASEQVYGYTF
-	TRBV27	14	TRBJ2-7	CASSPGDSRDEQYF
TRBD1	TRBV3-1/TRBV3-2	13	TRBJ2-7	CASKVQGANEQYF
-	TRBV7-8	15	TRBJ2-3	CASSLLASNTDTQYF
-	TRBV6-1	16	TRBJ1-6	CASSDRVGSYNSPLHF
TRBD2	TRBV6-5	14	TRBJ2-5	CASTRARGSETQYF
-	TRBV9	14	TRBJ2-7	CASSVGLGLYEQYF
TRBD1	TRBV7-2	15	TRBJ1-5	CASSLVGQGTQPQHF
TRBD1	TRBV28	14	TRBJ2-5	CASRGTGEYRTQYF
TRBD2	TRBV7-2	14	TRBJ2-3	CASSLSGTTDTQYF
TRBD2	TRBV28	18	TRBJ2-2	CASSAGLAGGPLGGELFF
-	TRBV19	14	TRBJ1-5	CASSRQGIVQPQHF
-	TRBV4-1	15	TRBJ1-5	CASSVGVGPLRPQHF
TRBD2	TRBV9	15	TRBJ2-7	CASSVIAGGHNEQYF
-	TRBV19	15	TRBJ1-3	CASSYDDKSGNTIYF
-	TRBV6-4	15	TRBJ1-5	CASSARQVSNQPQHF
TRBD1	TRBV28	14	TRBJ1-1	CASSYDRVVPEAFF
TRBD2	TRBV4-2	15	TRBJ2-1	CASSLGTSGSDEQFF
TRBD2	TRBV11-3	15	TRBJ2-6	CASSRGGTGANVLTF
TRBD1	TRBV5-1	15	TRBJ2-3	CASSLQGAGTDTQYF
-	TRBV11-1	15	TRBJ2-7	CASSLGGGTTYEQYF
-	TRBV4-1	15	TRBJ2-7	CASSRATISSYEQYF
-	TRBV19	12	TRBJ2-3	CASSANQDTQYF
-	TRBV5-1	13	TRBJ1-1	CASTYSMNTEAFF
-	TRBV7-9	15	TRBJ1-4	CASSLRLQNNEKLFF
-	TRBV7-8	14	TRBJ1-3	CASSLDGSGNTIYF
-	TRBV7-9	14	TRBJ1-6	CASSRQESGSPLHF
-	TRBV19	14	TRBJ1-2	CASSIIGRDYGYTF